A selection of T cell receptor beta chains follows, all from one sample in a study of blood T cell repertoires in COVID-19. Some clones are missing from TCRdb's copy, which holds only in-frame ones; the method was immunoSEQ multiplex PCR. This table has roughly 50,000 clones, 85% appearing once. The material sequenced was peripheral blood. The receptor set was obtained from a man in his sixties with acute or convalescent COVID-19. Each CDR3 is given without its conserved first and last residue.

V gene: TRBV3-1/TRBV3-2
CDR3 protein: ASSQEGQGADTQY

V gene: TRBV2
CDR3 protein: ASDNGQGASQH

V gene: TRBV11-2
CDR3 protein: ASSLVGTADYEQY

V gene: TRBV9
CDR3 protein: ASSVRAGAYEQY

V gene: TRBV13
CDR3 protein: ASSLDQGSPLH

V gene: TRBV5-1
CDR3 protein: ASSLTGTGNTIY

V gene: TRBV5-1
CDR3 protein: ASRPDSNYGYT

V gene: TRBV5-8
CDR3 protein: ASSPPGQPQH

V gene: TRBV11-2
CDR3 protein: ASNIRTGGSRNEQF

V gene: TRBV7-2
CDR3 protein: ASSHPVTLYEQY

V gene: TRBV11-2
CDR3 protein: ASSTGLAGFQETQY

V gene: TRBV4-1
CDR3 protein: ASSQFDRDPTYEQY

V gene: TRBV28
CDR3 protein: ASSPRDRGGEKLF

V gene: TRBV3-1/TRBV3-2
CDR3 protein: ASSPSGGDEKLF

V gene: TRBV5-1
CDR3 protein: ASSLGTGGNEQY

V gene: TRBV28
CDR3 protein: ASSLFTPRVHEQF

V gene: TRBV28
CDR3 protein: ASRHWGRRTGDNYGYT

V gene: TRBV5-1
CDR3 protein: ASSLVQGGETQY